These 10 T cell receptor beta chains share one sample of origin, sequenced in a study of cytomegalovirus exposure and HLA in healthy donors. Vbeta (60) and Jbeta (13) primers were used in the PCR. Data came from immunoSEQ multiplex PCR; TCRdb stores just in-frame clones and leaves some out. The data contain 200,000 or so clones, over 75% of them singletons. The sample was PBMCs. The receptors stem from a man aged 50-59 years in good health and CMV-seronegative.

This sequence joins TRBV4-1 and TRBJ1-6; 8 bases line up with TRBD1. V lost 1 base and J lost 0; bases outside the gene matches: 8. The CDR3 extends over 19 amino acids. CDR1 is MGHRA, CDR2 YSYEKL, per germline. As DNA, the CDR3 is TGCGCCAGCAGCCAAGGGCGAGGACAGGGCCTCTCCTATAATTCACCCCTCCACTTT. Its translation: CASSQGRGQGLSYNSPLHF.

The chain carries TRBV19 and TRBJ1-5; D uncertain. CDR1 LNHDA and CDR2 SQIVND come from the germline V gene (reference sequence). The CDR3 is 14 amino acids. V dropped 6 bases and J dropped 6 bases, with 15 bases sitting between them. CDR3 loop: CASSPPGTGQPQHF. In DNA form, the CDR3 reads TGTGCCAGTAGCCCCCCCGGTACCGGTCAGCCCCAGCATTTT.

On this clone itself: The sample carries other DNA sequences with the same CDR3. This chain links TRBV30 with TRBJ1-1; D gene ambiguous. The germline V gene has CDR1 GTSNPN and CDR2 SVGIG (reference sequence). The CDR3 has 11 residues. Trimming left V 2 bases short and J 4 bases short, with 5 bases between. The chain's CDR3 is CAWSSSTEAFF. DNA of the CDR3: TGTGCCTGGAGTTCCAGCACTGAAGCTTTCTTT.

V and J are TRBV5-1 and TRBJ1-2, with D perhaps TRBD1 (6 bases). Germline V gives CDR1 SGHRS, CDR2 YFSETQ. The CDR3 runs 14 residues. The ends were cut back, 1 base at V and 8 bases at J, with 15 bases in the middle. CDR3 in amino acids: CASSLPGARGGYTF. Written as DNA, the CDR3 is TGCGCCAGCAGCTTGCCAGGGGCCAGAGGGGGCTACACCTTC.

This rearrangement joins TRBV4-2 to TRBJ2-3; 14 nucleotides match TRBD2. Germline CDR1 reads LGHNA; CDR2 reads YNFKEQ. The CDR3 spans 20 residues. The V gene end was trimmed by 1 base and the J gene end by 0 bases; junction bases not matched to a gene: 9. Written as DNA, the CDR3 is TGTGCCAGCAGCCAAGGGCTCGGGACTAGCGGGGGACCTAGCACAGATACGCAGTATTTT. Translating gives CASSQGLGTSGGPSTDTQYF.

This clone was seen a few times. The rearrangement joins TRBV23-1 to TRBJ2-7; the D gene is possibly TRBD1 (6 bases). TRBV23-1 is treated as an ORF (open reading frame) with a function not yet certain. The CDR3 runs to 18 residues. The germline V and J ends were trimmed by 3 bases and 1 base, with 22 bases remaining between them. CDR3 residues: CASSHIRSSWTASYEQYF. Here the CDR3 DNA reads TGCGCCAGCAGTCATATTCGGAGTTCTTGGACAGCGTCCTACGAGCAGTACTTC.

This clone was seen a few times. A read error may account for a junction end that differs from germline. V usage is TRBV19 and J usage is TRBJ2-1, with D possibly TRBD1 on 5 matching bases. Germline V gene data show CDR1 as LNHDA and CDR2 as SQIVND (reference sequence). The CDR3 totals 14 residues. Here the CDR3 reads CATSRTILLNEQFF. The CDR3 DNA reads TGTGCCACTAGTAGGACAATACTCCTCAATGAGCAGTTCTTC.

The V call is TRBV6-5, the J call TRBJ1-2; a weak D match, TRBD1 (6 bases). In germline, CDR1 is MNHEY, CDR2 SVGAGI. The CDR3 is 13 amino acids. V dropped 7 bases and J dropped 4 bases, with 13 bases sitting between them. CDR3 amino acids: CASKLQGPYGYTF. DNA of the CDR3: TGTGCCAGCAAGTTACAGGGCCCCTATGGCTACACCTTC.

This clone was detected a few times. This chain connects TRBV27 to TRBJ1-2; weak D call: TRBD1 (6 bases). V gave up 0 bases and J gave up 6 bases, with 11 bases separating them. The CDR3 contains 14 residues. CDR1 is MNHEY, CDR2 SMNVEV, per germline (reference sequence). DNA for the CDR3: TGTGCCAGCAGTTTATCGGGGGCGGGTGATGGCTACACCTTC. Translating it yields CASSLSGAGDGYTF.

The rearrangement uses TRBV5-1 and TRBJ2-6, with 8 positions matching TRBD1. Germline loops: CDR1 SGHRS, CDR2 YFSETQ. The CDR3 loop spans 16 amino acids. J gave up 3 bases and V 1 base, and 3 bases lay outside the gene matches. In DNA form, the CDR3 reads TGCGCCAGCAGCTTGATACAGGGGGATGGGGCCAACGTCCTGACTTTC. Translation: CASSLIQGDGANVLTF.